This T cell receptor (beta chain) was sequenced during a study of T cells in Graves' hyperthyroidism and ophthalmopathy. Exclusions: uncontrolled infection, other autoimmune disease, pregnancy, lactation. This clonotype has at least ten counts. Antigen specificity is unknown. Regions amplified from RNA transcripts were the TCR beta CDR3 regions. TCR CDR3 underwent first-round RT-PCR with the HTBI primer set. TCRdb re-derived calls from the multiplex PCR reads in MiXCR, one entry per CDR3 protein. In the table there are about 380,000 distinct CDR3 sequences, 18% of which are singletons. Study results and caveats: Ophthalmopathy stood apart from stable hyperthyroidism in a 13 V-J model. Blood also held most thyroid clonotypes expanded beyond 0.001.

The germline V gene has CDR1 MNHNS and CDR2 SASEGT. V shed 0 bases and J 2 bases; nucleotides not matched to a gene: 9. CDR3 size: 18 residues. The material sequenced was blood. This receptor was taken from a young man with Graves' ophthalmopathy. The chain couples TRBV6-1 to TRBJ2-1; TRBD2 matches 8 bases. CDR3 coding DNA: TGTGCCAGCAGTGAAGCCCGGGAGGGCGGCGCCACCTACAATGAGCAGTTCTTC. This codes for CASSEAREGGATYNEQFF.